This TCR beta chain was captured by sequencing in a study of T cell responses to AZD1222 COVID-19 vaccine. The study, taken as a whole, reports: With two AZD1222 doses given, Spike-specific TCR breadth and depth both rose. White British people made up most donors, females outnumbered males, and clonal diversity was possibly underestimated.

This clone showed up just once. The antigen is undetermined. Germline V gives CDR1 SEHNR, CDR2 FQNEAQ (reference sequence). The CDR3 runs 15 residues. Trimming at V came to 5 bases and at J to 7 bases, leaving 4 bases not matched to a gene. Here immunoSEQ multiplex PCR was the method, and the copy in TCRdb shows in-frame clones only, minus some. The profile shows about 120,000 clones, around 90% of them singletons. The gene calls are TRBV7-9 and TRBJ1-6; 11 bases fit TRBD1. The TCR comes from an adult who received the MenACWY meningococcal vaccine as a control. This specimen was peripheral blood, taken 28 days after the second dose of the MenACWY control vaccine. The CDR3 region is CASSPGTGGNSPLHF. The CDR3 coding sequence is TGTGCCAGCAGCCCAGGGACAGGGGGAAATTCACCCCTCCACTTT.